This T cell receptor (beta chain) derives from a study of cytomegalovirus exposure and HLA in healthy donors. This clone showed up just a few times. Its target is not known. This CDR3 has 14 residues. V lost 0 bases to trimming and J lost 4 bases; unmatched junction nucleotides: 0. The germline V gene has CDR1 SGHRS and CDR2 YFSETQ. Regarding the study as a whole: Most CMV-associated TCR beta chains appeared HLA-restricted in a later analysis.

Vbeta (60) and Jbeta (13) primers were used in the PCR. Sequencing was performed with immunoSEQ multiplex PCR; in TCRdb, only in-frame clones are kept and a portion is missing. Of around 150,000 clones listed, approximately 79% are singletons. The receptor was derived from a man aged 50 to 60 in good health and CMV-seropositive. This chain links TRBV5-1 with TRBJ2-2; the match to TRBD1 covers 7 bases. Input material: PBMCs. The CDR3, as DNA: TGCGCCAGCAGCTTGGCAGGGGGCACCGGGGAGCTGTTTTTT. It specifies CASSLAGGTGELFF.